This T cell receptor (beta chain) was captured by sequencing in a study of patients and donors after allogeneic stem cell transplantation. TCRdb re-derived calls from the RT-PCR reads in MiXCR, one entry per CDR3 protein. Seen here are approximately 170,000 distinct CDR3 sequences, approximately 24% observed once, and the top ten hold roughly a quarter. The CDR3 spans 11 residues. The germline V gene has CDR1 LGHNA and CDR2 YNFKEQ. Trimming removed 0 bases at V and 8 bases at J, with 4 bases between. Specimen: blood, either unsorted or a sorted T cell fraction (not recorded which). The J gene is TRBJ1-2, the V gene TRBV4-2, with no clear D. The TCR originated in a human donor who was either an allogeneic HSCT recipient or a stem cell or donor lymphocyte infusion donor (not recorded which). It is not recorded whose cells these are; they may come from a transplant donor. The CDR3 DNA sequence: TGTGCCAGCAGCCAAGAAGTCGGCTACACCTTC. It specifies CASSQEVGYTF.